Shown below are 7 T cell receptor beta chains from a single sample sequenced in a study of blood T cell repertoires in COVID-19. Generated by immunoSEQ multiplex PCR, the TCRdb table keeps only in-frame clones and is missing some. Among approximately 450,000 clones listed, 87% were seen once. The sample comprised PBMCs or T cells enriched from blood (not recorded which). The receptors here all came from a woman aged 18-30 years with acute COVID-19.

V gene TRBV9 combines with J gene TRBJ2-7, with D possibly matching TRBD2 (6 bases). The CDR3 spans 14 residues. The germline V and J ends were trimmed by 3 bases and 2 bases, with 12 bases remaining between them. Germline-derived CDR1 and CDR2 are SGDLS and YYNGEE. The CDR3 DNA is TGTGCCAGCAGCGCCGGGACTTCGACCTACGAGCAGTACTTC. This codes for CASSAGTSTYEQYF.

This clone was counted once. The chain couples TRBV28 to TRBJ1-5; 9 nucleotides agree with TRBD1. Germline values: CDR1 MDHEN, CDR2 SYDVKM. Trimming at V came to 1 base and at J to 4 bases, leaving 5 bases not matched to a gene. The CDR3 consists of 16 residues. CDR3 region: CASSLYGTGLNQPQHF. The CDR3 nucleotides read TGTGCCAGCAGTTTATACGGGACAGGGCTTAATCAGCCCCAGCATTTT.

The chain combines TRBV6-2 or TRBV6-3 with TRBJ2-1; tentatively, D is TRBD2 (6 bases). The germline CDR1 and CDR2 sequences are MNHEY and SVGEGT. Trimming stripped 2 bases from V and 0 bases from J, with 11 bases between. The CDR3 length is 16 residues. The CDR3 is CASSYNLASSYNEQFF. For the CDR3, the DNA is TGTGCCAGCAGTTACAATCTAGCGAGCTCCTACAATGAGCAGTTCTTC.

CDR3: CATRTGFSNQPQHF. CDR3 bases: TGTGCCACGAGGACTGGGTTCAGCAATCAGCCCCAGCATTTT. V is TRBV15 and J is TRBJ1-5; unclear D gene. V was clipped by 9 bases and J by 1 base, with 13 bases between them. Germline CDR1 and CDR2: LNHNV and YYDKDF (reference sequence). The CDR3 is 14 amino acids.

The chain has TRBV4-2 and TRBJ2-7, with a possible D match to TRBD2 (6 bases). There are 16 residues in the CDR3. Deletions cut 0 bases from V and 2 bases from J, with 14 bases between. Germline assignment: CDR1 LGHNA and CDR2 YNFKEQ. This CDR3 is CASSQDGGGTAYEQYF. In DNA form, the CDR3 reads TGTGCCAGCAGCCAAGACGGAGGCGGGACCGCCTACGAGCAGTACTTC.

The chain combines TRBV19 with TRBJ2-7, with TRBD2 matching over 10 bases. CDR3 length: 13 amino acids. V dropped 5 bases and J dropped 3; count of bases not matched to a gene: 1. Germline loops: CDR1 LNHDA, CDR2 SQIVND (reference sequence). CDR3 DNA sequence: TGTGCCAGTAGTTCTAGCGGGAGCTACGAGCAGTACTTC. Amino acid sequence: CASSSSGSYEQYF.

The rearrangement uses TRBV6-5 and TRBJ2-3, with TRBD2 matching 9 bases. The CDR3 has 14 amino acids. V trimming: 5 bases; J trimming: 4 bases; junction bases outside the gene matches: 4. Germline lookup yields CDR1 MNHEY and CDR2 SVGAGI. In DNA, the CDR3 is TGTGCCAGCAGTAGGCGGGGGGGAGCAGATACGCAGTATTTT. It yields the protein CASSRRGGADTQYF.